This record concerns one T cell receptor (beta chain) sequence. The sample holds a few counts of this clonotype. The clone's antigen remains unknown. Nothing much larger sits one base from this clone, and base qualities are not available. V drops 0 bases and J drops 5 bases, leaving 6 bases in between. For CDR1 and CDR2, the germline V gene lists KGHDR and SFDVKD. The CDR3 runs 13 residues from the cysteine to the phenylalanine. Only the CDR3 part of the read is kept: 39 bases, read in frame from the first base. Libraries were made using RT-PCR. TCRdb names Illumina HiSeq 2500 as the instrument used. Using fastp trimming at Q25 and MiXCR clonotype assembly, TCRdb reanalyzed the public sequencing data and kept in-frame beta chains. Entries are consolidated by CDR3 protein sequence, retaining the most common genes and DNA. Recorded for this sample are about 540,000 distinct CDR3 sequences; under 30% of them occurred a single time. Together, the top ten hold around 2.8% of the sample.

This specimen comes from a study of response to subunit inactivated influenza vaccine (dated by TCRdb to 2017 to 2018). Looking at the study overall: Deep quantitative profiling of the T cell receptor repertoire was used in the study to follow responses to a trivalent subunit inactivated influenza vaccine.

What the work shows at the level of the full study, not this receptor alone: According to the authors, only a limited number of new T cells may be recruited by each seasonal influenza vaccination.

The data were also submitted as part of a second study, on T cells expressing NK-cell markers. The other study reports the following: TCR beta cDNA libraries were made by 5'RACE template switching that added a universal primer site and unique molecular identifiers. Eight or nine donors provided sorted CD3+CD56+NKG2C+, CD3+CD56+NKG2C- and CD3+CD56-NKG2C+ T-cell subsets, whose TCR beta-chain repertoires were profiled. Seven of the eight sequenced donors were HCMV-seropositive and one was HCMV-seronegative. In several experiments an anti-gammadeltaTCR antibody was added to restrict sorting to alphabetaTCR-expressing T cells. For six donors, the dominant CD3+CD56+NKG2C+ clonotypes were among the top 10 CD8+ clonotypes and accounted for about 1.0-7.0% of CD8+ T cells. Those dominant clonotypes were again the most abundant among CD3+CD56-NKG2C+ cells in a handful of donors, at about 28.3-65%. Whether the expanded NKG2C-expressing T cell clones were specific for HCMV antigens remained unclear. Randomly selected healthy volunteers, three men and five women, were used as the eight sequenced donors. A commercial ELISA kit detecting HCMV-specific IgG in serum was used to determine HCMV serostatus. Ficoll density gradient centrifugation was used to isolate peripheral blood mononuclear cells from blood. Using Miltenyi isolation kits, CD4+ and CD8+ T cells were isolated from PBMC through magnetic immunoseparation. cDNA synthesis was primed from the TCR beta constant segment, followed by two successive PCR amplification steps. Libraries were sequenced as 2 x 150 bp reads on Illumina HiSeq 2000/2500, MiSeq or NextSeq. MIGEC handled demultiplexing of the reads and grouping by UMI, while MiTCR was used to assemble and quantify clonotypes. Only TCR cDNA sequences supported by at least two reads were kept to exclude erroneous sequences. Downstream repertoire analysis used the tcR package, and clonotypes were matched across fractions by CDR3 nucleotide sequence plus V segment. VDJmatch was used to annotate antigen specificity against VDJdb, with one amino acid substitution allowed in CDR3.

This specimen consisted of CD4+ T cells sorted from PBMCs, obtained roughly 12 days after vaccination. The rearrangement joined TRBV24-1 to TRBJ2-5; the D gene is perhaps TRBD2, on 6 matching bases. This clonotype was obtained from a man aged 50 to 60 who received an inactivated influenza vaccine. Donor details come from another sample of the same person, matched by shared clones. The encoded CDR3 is CATSDLRGETQYF. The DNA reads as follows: TGTGCCACCAGTGATTTGCGGGGGGAGACCCAGTACTTC.